This T cell receptor (beta chain) was captured in a study of cytomegalovirus exposure and HLA in healthy donors. This CDR3 contains 17 residues. CDR1 is SGHRS, CDR2 YFSETQ, per germline. To note about this clone: One end of the junction fails to match germline, which may point to a read error. This sample also contains other DNA sequences that code for the same CDR3.

Amplification used 60 Vbeta primers and 13 Jbeta primers. Here immunoSEQ multiplex PCR was the method, and the copy in TCRdb shows in-frame clones only, minus some. The data show 100,000 to 150,000 clones, around two thirds seen once. This TCR was recovered from a woman in her forties in good health and CMV-seropositive. Sequenced: PBMCs. The chain carries TRBV5-1 and TRBJ2-3, with 9 positions matching TRBD2. This CDR3 is CASSFGEWRGGRDTQYF. The DNA for the CDR3 is TGCGCCAGCAGCTTTGGAGAGTGGCGGGGGGGCAGAGATACGCAGTACTTT.